The source of this TCR beta chain is a study of blood T cell repertoires in COVID-19. Study at large: Samples taken during acute and convalescent COVID-19 were collected in the United States, Italy and Spain. PBMCs, B-cell-depleted T cells, or T cells provided the cDNA or gDNA that made up the material.

Original data processing: Amplification of reference gene primers provided the estimated nucleated cell counts. Here immunoSEQ multiplex PCR was the method, and the copy in TCRdb shows in-frame clones only, minus some. The V and J calls and clone size come from that table; D and trimming were worked out from the DNA. The sample carries under 300,000 clones, about 88% recorded once. The length of the CDR3 is 16 residues. Trimming removed 1 base from V and 3 bases from J; junction bases left unmatched: 7. Germline V gives CDR1 SGDLS, CDR2 YYNGEE. This sequence was found in a woman aged 40 to 50 who had recovered from COVID-19. J is TRBJ2-3 and V is TRBV9; 8 nucleotides match TRBD2. The material sequenced was peripheral blood. This CDR3 is CASSVRLSGTTDTQYF. The CDR3 DNA is TGTGCCAGCAGCGTAAGACTTAGCGGGACGACAGATACGCAGTATTTT. Full variable domain (rest looked up from reference TRBV9 and TRBJ2-3): DSGVTQTPKHLITATGQRVTLRCSPRSGDLSVYWYQQSLDQGLQFLIQYYNGEERAKGNILERFSAQQFPDLHSELNLSSLELGDSALYFCASSVRLSGTTDTQYFGPGTRLTVL.